This T cell receptor beta chain was documented in a study of shared clonotypes between healthy human individuals. The authors' processing: Junction-only sequences without quality scores were provided by ImmunoSEQ, so filtering was different. Produced via immunoSEQ multiplex PCR; TCRdb's table is partial and in-frame only. From that table come the V and J calls and clone size; the DNA was used to work out D and trimming. Here the sample spans about 600,000 clones, around 95% being singletons. As regards this clone: The antigen remains unidentified.

Whole-study results and caveats: Clonotype sharing across donors was expected to vary with sequencing depth.

The naive CD8 fraction comprised CD45RO-negative cells positively selected for CCR7 and excluded terminally differentiated effector memory CD45RA+ cells. Per the germline V gene, CDR1 is SGHAT and CDR2 is FQNNGV. This CDR3 has 15 residues. With 3 bases clipped from V and 3 bases from J, the junction kept 6 bases outside the gene matches. What was sequenced was naive CD8+ T cells sorted from blood. The gene calls are TRBV11-2 and TRBJ2-3; 7 bases map to TRBD2. This TCR was recovered from a woman aged 30 to 39 in good health. In nucleotides, the CDR3 is TGTGCCAGCAGCTTTTGGGGGAGGGTGACAGATACGCAGTATTTT. Translation gives CASSFWGRVTDTQYF.